This TCR beta chain is from a study of T cells expressing NK-cell markers. Turning to the study itself: It was sorted CD3+CD56+NKG2C+, CD3+CD56+NKG2C- and CD3+CD56-NKG2C+ T cells that supplied the TCR beta repertoires. Study results and limitations: The HCMV specificity of the expanded NKG2C+ T cell clones stayed unresolved. Each of six donors carried dominant NKG2C+ clonotypes accounting for about 1.0-8% of CD8+ T cells. The CD3+CD56-NKG2C+ fraction of a handful of donors was also led by these clonotypes.

Remarks on this clonotype: No antigen is known for it.

TCRdb reanalyzed the 5' RACE reads and collapses them to one entry per CDR3 protein, without DNA. The sample data list about 460,000 distinct CDR3 sequences. This CDR3 comprises 15 residues. Sequencing was performed on blood T cells: a sorted CD56 or NKG2C T cell subset, CD4+ or CD8+ T cells, or bulk PBMC T cells (not recorded which). V and J are TRBV12-3 or TRBV12-4 and TRBJ2-2; TCRdb returns TRBD2, unconfirmable since there is no DNA. This receptor was taken from a woman in her forties or fifties in good health. This CDR3 reads CASSLGLQQAGELFF.